Listed below are T cell receptor beta chains from one sample, sequenced in a study of monozygotic twins with inflammatory bowel disease. TCRdb reworked the 5' RACE reads into one entry per CDR3 protein, no DNA. The table lists 150,000 to 200,000 distinct CDR3 sequences. Sequenced sample: blood. The origin of the receptors is a human donor with ulcerative colitis or Crohn's disease, or a healthy co-twin of an affected twin (not recorded which). Both conserved end residues are part of each CDR3.

cdr3_aa: CASSTGRDSNQPQHF
v_call: TRBV19
cdr3_length: 15
j_call: TRBJ1-5

cdr3_aa: CASSLSMGYNSPLHF
v_call: TRBV27
cdr3_length: 15
j_call: TRBJ1-6

cdr3_aa: CASSPGTRSYEQYF
v_call: TRBV7-2
cdr3_length: 14
j_call: TRBJ2-7

cdr3_aa: CASSQAGYEQYF
v_call: TRBV3-1
cdr3_length: 12
j_call: TRBJ2-7

cdr3_aa: CASSLPGTSRHTQYF
v_call: TRBV7-2
cdr3_length: 15
j_call: TRBJ2-3

cdr3_aa: CASSARTNTGELFF
v_call: TRBV5-1
cdr3_length: 14
j_call: TRBJ2-2

cdr3_aa: CASSPGGATWEKLFF
v_call: TRBV7-9
cdr3_length: 15
j_call: TRBJ1-4

cdr3_aa: CAISPDIASTDTQYF
v_call: TRBV10-3
cdr3_length: 15
j_call: TRBJ2-3

cdr3_aa: CASSSIRGPYEAQYF
v_call: TRBV28
cdr3_length: 15
j_call: TRBJ2-3

cdr3_aa: CSARGRVNTGELFF
v_call: TRBV20-1
cdr3_length: 14
j_call: TRBJ2-2

cdr3_aa: CASSVRQGALQPQHF
v_call: TRBV2
cdr3_length: 15
j_call: TRBJ1-5

cdr3_aa: CAWSDAGIRTEAFF
v_call: TRBV30
cdr3_length: 14
j_call: TRBJ1-1

cdr3_aa: CSVLPGPMGYTF
v_call: TRBV29-1
cdr3_length: 12
j_call: TRBJ1-2

cdr3_aa: CSAREEGIAGGYSTDTQYF
v_call: TRBV20-1
cdr3_length: 19
j_call: TRBJ2-3

cdr3_aa: CASSQDLPLAGGLISTDTQYF
v_call: TRBV4-1
cdr3_length: 21
j_call: TRBJ2-3

cdr3_aa: CASSQAWPTGELFF
v_call: TRBV14
cdr3_length: 14
j_call: TRBJ1-4

cdr3_aa: CASSGVAGATYEQYF
v_call: TRBV28
cdr3_length: 15
j_call: TRBJ2-7

cdr3_aa: CASSAGSGRAFGDQFF
v_call: TRBV5-1
cdr3_length: 16
j_call: TRBJ2-1

cdr3_aa: CASSKGLAGGETQYF
v_call: TRBV12-3/TRBV12-4
cdr3_length: 15
j_call: TRBJ2-5

cdr3_aa: CASRAPGLAGKYEQYF
v_call: TRBV28
cdr3_length: 16
j_call: TRBJ2-7

cdr3_aa: CSASMTSGGARTGELFF
v_call: TRBV20-1
cdr3_length: 17
j_call: TRBJ2-2

cdr3_aa: CASSSLDRRGYGYTF
v_call: TRBV11-2
cdr3_length: 15
j_call: TRBJ1-2

cdr3_aa: CASSLEGEQFF
v_call: TRBV5-1
cdr3_length: 11
j_call: TRBJ2-1

cdr3_aa: CASHERNQPQHF
v_call: TRBV19
cdr3_length: 12
j_call: TRBJ1-5

cdr3_aa: CASSSNYQFGTDYGYTF
v_call: TRBV5-1
cdr3_length: 17
j_call: TRBJ1-2

cdr3_aa: CSAELKEGYTF
v_call: TRBV20-1
cdr3_length: 11
j_call: TRBJ1-2

cdr3_aa: CSARALTGNEQFF
v_call: TRBV20-1
cdr3_length: 13
j_call: TRBJ2-1

cdr3_aa: CASSPHRVISYEQYF
v_call: TRBV12-3/TRBV12-4
cdr3_length: 15
j_call: TRBJ2-7

cdr3_aa: CAISEGRGGQETQYF
v_call: TRBV10-3
cdr3_length: 15
j_call: TRBJ2-5

cdr3_aa: CARSQGRGTDTQYF
v_call: TRBV3-1
cdr3_length: 14
j_call: TRBJ2-3

cdr3_aa: CASDRGGETQYF
v_call: TRBV2
cdr3_length: 12
j_call: TRBJ2-5

cdr3_aa: CASSPGQAKIDEQYF
v_call: TRBV5-1
cdr3_length: 15
j_call: TRBJ2-7

cdr3_aa: CASSLKGGAGYTF
v_call: TRBV7-3
cdr3_length: 13
j_call: TRBJ1-2

cdr3_aa: CASRGTGVNQPQHF
v_call: TRBV6-1
cdr3_length: 14
j_call: TRBJ1-5

cdr3_aa: CSARFSYEQYF
v_call: TRBV29-1
cdr3_length: 11
j_call: TRBJ2-7

cdr3_aa: CRTPPEHGYTF
v_call: TRBV20-1
cdr3_length: 11
j_call: TRBJ1-2

cdr3_aa: CASIGGTLTGELFF
v_call: TRBV5-5
cdr3_length: 14
j_call: TRBJ2-2